The 19 T cell receptor beta chains below come from one sample, sequenced in a study of T cells in Graves' hyperthyroidism and ophthalmopathy. Using RNA transcripts as the source, TCR beta CDR3 regions were amplified. HTBI primers were employed in a first-round RT-PCR of the TCR CDR3. TCRdb passed the multiplex PCR reads through MiXCR, listing each CDR3 protein once. The table includes about 290,000 distinct CDR3 sequences, 13% detected once. The specimen was blood. The receptor source for this set is a woman younger than 45 with Graves' hyperthyroidism that later progressed to Graves' ophthalmopathy.

This clonotype was detected ten times or more. The gene calls are TRBV5-1 and TRBJ2-2; D might be TRBD1 (5 bases). Germline V lookup: CDR1 SGHRS, CDR2 YFSETQ. Trimming shortened V by 1 base and J by 0 bases, and 7 bases separated the two germline ends. CDR3 length: 15 amino acids. The CDR3 sequence is CASSLQGANTGELFF. The CDR3 DNA follows: TGCGCCAGCAGCTTGCAGGGCGCGAACACCGGGGAGCTGTTTTTT.

This clonotype occurred many times. V and J are TRBV27 and TRBJ2-1; no reliable D call. Trimming cost V 6 bases and J 0 bases, with 3 bases left between them. Germline values: CDR1 MNHEY, CDR2 SMNVEV (reference sequence). The CDR3 has 12 residues. CDR3 amino acids: CASRSSYNEQFF. Written as DNA, the CDR3 is TGTGCCAGCAGGAGCTCCTACAATGAGCAGTTCTTC.

This clonotype has a count of ten or more. The DNA of the CDR3 is TGTGCCAGCTCACCAGAGACCGGCACTGAAGCTTTCTTT. It codes for CASSPETGTEAFF. J is TRBJ1-1 and V is TRBV18; no reliable D call. The germline CDR1 and CDR2 sequences are KGHSH and LQKENI. V was trimmed by 2 bases and J by 4 bases, leaving 8 bases between them. The CDR3 spans 13 residues.

This clonotype was seen at least ten times. J is TRBJ1-1 and V is TRBV18; tentatively, D is TRBD1 (6 bases). Per the germline V gene, CDR1 is KGHSH and CDR2 is LQKENI. The V and J ends lost 0 bases and 9 bases respectively, with 20 bases between them. The CDR3 covers 16 residues. CDR3 in DNA: TGTGCCAGCTCACCACCGACAGGCCCTGGGTTAGGTCAAGCTTTCTTT. Protein product: CASSPPTGPGLGQAFF. The entire variable domain, with the rest obtained from reference TRBV18 and TRBJ1-1, is as follows: NAGVMQNPRHLVRRRGQEARLRCSPMKGHSHVYWYRQLPEEGLKFMVYLQKENIIDESGMPKERFSAEFPKEGPSILRIQQVVRGDSAAYFCASSPPTGPGLGQAFFGQGTRLTVV.

This clonotype was seen at least ten times. The CDR3 coding sequence is TGTGCCAGCAGTTTATCCGATCGAGGTGAAGCTTTCTTT. Translating gives CASSLSDRGEAFF. The chain uses TRBV28 and TRBJ1-1; D not resolved. V lost 1 base, J lost 7 bases, and 10 bases lay in between. The CDR3 has 13 residues. Germline V gene lookup returns CDR1 MDHEN and CDR2 SYDVKM.

In this sample, this clonotype turned up many times. The V and J genes are TRBV24-1 and TRBJ2-1; D may match TRBD1 or TRBD2 (5 bases each). V lost 4 bases to trimming and J lost 3 bases, with 12 bases between them. Germline CDR1 KGHDR, CDR2 SFDVKD. The CDR3 runs to 15 residues. The CDR3 protein is CATSDLRDHYNEQFF. The CDR3 bases are TGTGCCACCAGTGACCTCAGGGACCACTACAATGAGCAGTTCTTC.

A single count supports this clonotype. The chain has TRBV7-9 and TRBJ2-1; D unclear. Between the trimmed V and J ends, which lost 5 bases and 0 bases, there was a span of 11 bases. The CDR3 is 15 amino acids. Germline lookup yields CDR1 SEHNR and CDR2 FQNEAQ (reference sequence). The CDR3 DNA is TGTGCCAGCAGCCCAACCCAGAACTCCTACAATGAGCAGTTCTTC. It codes for CASSPTQNSYNEQFF. Complete variable domain (other parts from reference TRBV7-9 and TRBJ2-1): DTGVSQNPRHKITKRGQNVTFRCDPISEHNRLYWYRQTLGQGPEFLTYFQNEAQLEKSRLLSDRFSAERPKGSFSTLEIQRTEQGDSAMYLCASSPTQNSYNEQFFGPGTRLTVL.

This clonotype came up many times. The chain uses TRBV6-1 and TRBJ2-5; TRBD2 is a possible D gene (6 bases). CDR3 length: 14 amino acids. V lost 6 bases and J 1 base, leaving 12 bases between the germline ends. CDR1 MNHNS and CDR2 SASEGT come from the germline V gene. CDR3 amino acids: CASRDSGVQETQYF. For the CDR3, the DNA is TGTGCCAGCAGGGATAGCGGCGTCCAAGAGACCCAGTACTTC.

Concerning this clonotype: A much larger clone differs from this one at a single base, so this may be a read error. In DNA form, the CDR3 reads TGTGCCGCCAGTGATTCAGACAGGGGGCTAGGGCACTACTTC. Amino acid sequence: CAASDSDRGLGHYF. The chain couples TRBV24-1 to TRBJ2-7, with 10 bases that match TRBD1. Germline V gives CDR1 KGHDR, CDR2 SFDVKD. The CDR3 length is 14 residues.

This clonotype appeared a single time. The chain uses TRBV10-1 and TRBJ2-3, with D possibly being TRBD2 (6 bases). The V gene lost 4 bases and the J gene lost 3 bases, with 14 bases spanning the gap. Germline CDR1 reads WNHNN; CDR2 reads SYGVQD (reference sequence). CDR3 length: 15 amino acids. CDR3 DNA sequence: TGCGCCAGCAGTGCGGGATTAGCGGTGACAGATACGCAGTATTTT. Translated, it gives CASSAGLAVTDTQYF.

This clonotype occurred many times. The chain is built from TRBV28 and TRBJ2-5; 15 nucleotides agree with TRBD2. The CDR3 is made up of 15 amino acids. Germline lookup yields CDR1 MDHEN and CDR2 SYDVKM. After removal of 6 bases from V and 5 bases from J, the junction contained 4 bases not matched to a gene. Here the CDR3 DNA reads TGTGCCAGCAGGGCCGGGACTAGCGGGGGGGAGACCCAGTACTTC. Translated, it gives CASRAGTSGGETQYF.

This clonotype was detected a few times. V gene TRBV6-2 or TRBV6-3 combines with J gene TRBJ2-6, with D tentatively TRBD1 or TRBD2 (8 bases each). This CDR3 has 20 amino acids. Trimming took off 0 bases at V and 0 bases at J, with 18 bases between the two ends. Germline V gives CDR1 MNHEY, CDR2 SVGEGT. CDR3 sequence (DNA): TGTGCCAGCAGTTACTCGAGCAGGGGGCGGGGGGACTCTGGGGCCAACGTCCTGACTTTC. Its protein product is CASSYSSRGRGDSGANVLTF.

This clonotype has a count of ten or more. This sequence joins TRBV2 and TRBJ1-5; D unresolved. In germline, CDR1 is SNHLY, CDR2 FYNNEI. This CDR3 has 15 residues. Deletions cut 6 bases from V and 4 bases from J, with 16 bases between. The CDR3 region has the DNA TGTGCCAGCAGGCCTCGGACTGCCGGGAATCAGCCCCAGCATTTT. Its protein product is CASRPRTAGNQPQHF.

The chain carries TRBV20-1 and TRBJ2-3, with 7 bases identical to TRBD1. Germline loops: CDR1 DFQATT, CDR2 SNEGSKA (reference sequence). The CDR3 totals 18 residues. With 5 bases clipped from V and 0 bases from J, the junction kept 17 bases outside the gene matches. CDR3 region: CSAPLTGLSYTSTDTQYF. Written as DNA, the CDR3 is TGCAGTGCTCCTTTGACAGGGCTGAGTTATACGAGCACAGATACGCAGTATTTT.

Many counts were recorded for this clonotype. This chain uses TRBV6-2 or TRBV6-3 with TRBJ2-2, with 11 positions matching TRBD2. V trimming: 5 bases; J trimming: 0 bases; junction bases outside the gene matches: 8. The CDR3 is 18 amino acids. Germline assignment: CDR1 MNHEY and CDR2 SVGEGT. CDR3 protein: CASSILLAGVANTGELFF. In DNA, the CDR3 is TGTGCCAGCAGTATACTACTAGCGGGAGTCGCGAACACCGGGGAGCTGTTTTTT.

This clonotype was seen many times. This chain links TRBV27 with TRBJ2-7; D ambiguous. Germline V gene lookup returns CDR1 MNHEY and CDR2 SMNVEV (reference sequence). V shed 4 bases and J shed 1 base, with 14 bases lying between them. The CDR3 contains 15 residues. The DNA for the CDR3 is TGTGCCAGCAGTTACTTCGGCGGATCTTCCTACGAGCAGTACTTC. Translated, it gives CASSYFGGSSYEQYF.

This clonotype appeared many times. The chain combines TRBV7-2 with TRBJ2-7; 9 nucleotides line up with TRBD2. The V gene end was trimmed by 7 bases and the J gene end by 4 bases; junction bases not matched to a gene: 11. The CDR3 spans 15 residues. The germline V gene encodes CDR1 SGHTA and CDR2 FQGNSA. The CDR3 region is CASTRAGGILYEQYF. The CDR3 nucleotides read TGTGCCAGCACCAGGGCGGGAGGGATACTATACGAGCAGTACTTC.

The sample holds many counts of this clonotype. The J gene is TRBJ1-2, the V gene TRBV19; 7 bases agree with TRBD1. Germline assignment: CDR1 LNHDA and CDR2 SQIVND (reference sequence). The length of the CDR3 is 15 residues. Trimming at V came to 7 bases and at J to 4 bases, leaving 12 bases not matched to a gene. The CDR3: CASTGIWAGGYGYTF. In nucleotides, the CDR3 is TGTGCCAGTACCGGGATTTGGGCAGGGGGCTATGGCTACACCTTC. The full variable domain, with the rest looked up from reference TRBV19 and TRBJ1-2, is DGGITQSPKYLFRKEGQNVTLSCEQNLNHDAMYWYRQDPGQGLRLIYYSQIVNDFQKGDIAEGYSVSREKKESFPLTVTSAQKNPTAFYLCASTGIWAGGYGYTFGSGTRLTVV.

This clonotype has at least ten counts. The rearrangement links TRBV10-3 to TRBJ2-7; 13 nucleotides align to TRBD2. The CDR3 extends over 19 amino acids. The V and J ends lost 6 bases and 7 bases, in that order; junction bases with no gene match: 21. Germline lookup yields CDR1 ENHRY and CDR2 SYGVKD. CDR3: CAISTDSPGLAGPQGEQYF. CDR3 sequence (DNA): TGTGCCATCAGCACGGACAGTCCGGGACTAGCGGGACCGCAGGGGGAGCAGTACTTC.